This T cell receptor beta chain was captured in a study of blood T cell repertoires in COVID-19. Germline V gene lookup returns CDR1 SGHVS and CDR2 FQNEAQ. This CDR3 contains 14 residues. V was clipped by 0 bases and J by 3 bases; unmatched bases: 1. Sequenced by immunoSEQ multiplex PCR; TCRdb stores in-frame clones only, minus some. The sample contains roughly 36,000 clones, about 94% of which appear only once. The receptor was derived from a human donor with active COVID-19. The donor label of this sample is uncertain. Sequenced material: peripheral blood. The chain recombines TRBV7-8 with TRBJ2-7; 8 positions agree with TRBD1. The CDR3 protein is CASSLADRDYEQYF. The CDR3 DNA sequence: TGTGCCAGCAGCTTAGCGGACAGGGACTACGAGCAGTACTTC. The variable domain in full, with the rest retrieved from reference TRBV7-8 and TRBJ2-7, is GAGVSQSPRYKVAKRGQDVALRCDPISGHVSLFWYQQALGQGPEFLTYFQNEAQLDKSGLPSDRFFAERPEGSVSTLKIQRTQQEDSAVYLCASSLADRDYEQYFGPGTRLTVT.